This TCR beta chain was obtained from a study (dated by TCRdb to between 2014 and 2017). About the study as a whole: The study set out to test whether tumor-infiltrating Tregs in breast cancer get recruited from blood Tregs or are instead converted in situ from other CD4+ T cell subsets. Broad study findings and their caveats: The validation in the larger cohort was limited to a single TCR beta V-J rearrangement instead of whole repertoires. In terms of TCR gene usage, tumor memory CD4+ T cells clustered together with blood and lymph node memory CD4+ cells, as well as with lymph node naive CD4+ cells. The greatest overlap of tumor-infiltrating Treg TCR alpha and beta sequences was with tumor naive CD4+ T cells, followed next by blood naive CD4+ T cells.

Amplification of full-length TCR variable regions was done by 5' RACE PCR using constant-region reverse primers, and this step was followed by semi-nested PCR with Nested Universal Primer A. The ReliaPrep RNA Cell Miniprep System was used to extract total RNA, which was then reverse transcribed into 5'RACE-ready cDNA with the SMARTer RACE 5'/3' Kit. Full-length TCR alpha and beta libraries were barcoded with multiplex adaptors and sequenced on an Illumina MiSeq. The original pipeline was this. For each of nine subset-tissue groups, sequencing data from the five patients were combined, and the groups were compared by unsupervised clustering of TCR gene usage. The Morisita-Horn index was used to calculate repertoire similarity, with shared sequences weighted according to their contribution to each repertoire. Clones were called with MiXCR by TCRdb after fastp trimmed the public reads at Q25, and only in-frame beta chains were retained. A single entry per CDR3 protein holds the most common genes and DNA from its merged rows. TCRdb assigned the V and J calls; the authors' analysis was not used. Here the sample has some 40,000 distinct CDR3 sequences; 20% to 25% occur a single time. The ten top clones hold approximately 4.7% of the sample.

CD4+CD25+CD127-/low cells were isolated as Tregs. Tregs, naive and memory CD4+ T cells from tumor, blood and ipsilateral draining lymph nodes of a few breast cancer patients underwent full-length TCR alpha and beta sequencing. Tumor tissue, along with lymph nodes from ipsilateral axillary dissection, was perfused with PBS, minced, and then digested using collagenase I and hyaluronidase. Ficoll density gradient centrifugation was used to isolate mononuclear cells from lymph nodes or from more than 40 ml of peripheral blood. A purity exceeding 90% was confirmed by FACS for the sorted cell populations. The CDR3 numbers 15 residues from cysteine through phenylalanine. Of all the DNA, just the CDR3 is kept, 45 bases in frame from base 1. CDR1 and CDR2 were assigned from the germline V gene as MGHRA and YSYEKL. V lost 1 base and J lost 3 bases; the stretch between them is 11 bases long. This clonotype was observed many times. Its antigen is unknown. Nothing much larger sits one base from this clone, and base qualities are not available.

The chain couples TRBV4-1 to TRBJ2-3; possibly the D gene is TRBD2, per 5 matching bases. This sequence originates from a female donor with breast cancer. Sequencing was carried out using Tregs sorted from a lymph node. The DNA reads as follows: TGCGCCAGCAGCCAAGTTGGTGGGAGTACAGATACGCAGTATTTT. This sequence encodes CASSQVGGSTDTQYF.